This entry lists 21 T cell receptor beta chains sequenced from one sample in a study of tumor-infiltrating lymphocytes in primary liver carcinoma. Unsorted whole blood yielded blood RNA, and germline DNA was extracted as well. Starting material of about 0.45 ug total RNA yielded TCR beta cDNA via a constant-region primer. Library construction for TCR beta comprised three nested multiplex PCR rounds performed with slightly modified ARM-PCR. Researchers ran the first two PCR rounds for approximately 10 cycles each with TRBV1-TRBV30 forward primers and a C-beta reverse primer. TCRdb called the multiplex PCR reads again in MiXCR, with one record for every CDR3 protein. Of about 180,000 distinct CDR3 sequences in the sample, over 45% were seen once. Sequenced material: peripheral blood. The receptors derive from a man in his forties with primary liver carcinoma and hepatitis B virus infection.

The rearrangement links TRBV7-9 to TRBJ2-7, with D maybe TRBD2 (6 bases). This CDR3 is built from 17 residues. V was pared by 2 bases and J by 0 bases, with 17 bases between. CDR1 SEHNR and CDR2 FQNEAQ come from the germline V gene (reference sequence). CDR3 DNA sequence: TGTGCCAGCAGCTTATGGGGCTCGCGGGAAAGCTCCTACGAGCAGTACTTC. It codes for CASSLWGSRESSYEQYF.

The chain carries TRBV4-1 and TRBJ1-1, with 7 positions matching TRBD1. From germline, CDR1 is MGHRA and CDR2 YSYEKL. The junction had 12 bases not matched to a gene; V was cut back by 1 base and J by 4 bases. CDR3 length: 17 residues. The CDR3: CASSQARGDREFTEAFF. The CDR3 DNA reads TGCGCCAGCAGCCAAGCGAGGGGTGACAGGGAATTCACTGAAGCTTTCTTT.

V usage is TRBV6-5 and J usage is TRBJ2-7; 9 nucleotides agree with TRBD2. V gave up 0 bases and J gave up 3 bases; unmatched junction bases: 3. From germline, CDR1 is MNHEY and CDR2 SVGAGI. The CDR3 loop spans 15 amino acids. CDR3 sequence: CASSYSRGGFYEQYF. CDR3 DNA sequence: TGTGCCAGCAGTTACTCGCGGGGGGGGTTCTACGAGCAGTACTTC.

Concerning this clonotype itself: One end of the junction varies from germline; a read error may be responsible. V usage is TRBV6-5 and J usage is TRBJ1-1; D may be TRBD1 (5 bases). The CDR3 runs to 15 residues. Per the germline V gene, CDR1 is MNHEY and CDR2 is SVGAGI. The chain's CDR3 is CTSTLGGGAGTEAFF. CDR3 DNA sequence: TGTACCAGCACCCTGGGGGGAGGGGCCGGGACTGAAGCTTTCTTT.

The table lists this clonotype with a few counts. The rearrangement joins TRBV5-4 to TRBJ2-1; weak D call: TRBD2 (6 bases). V lost 1 base and J lost 1, with 9 bases in between. The length of the CDR3 is 15 residues. Germline lookup yields CDR1 SGHNT and CDR2 YYREEE (reference sequence). CDR3 amino acids: CASSLIGSSYNEQFF. The CDR3 DNA sequence: TGTGCCAGCAGCTTGATCGGGAGTTCCTACAATGAGCAGTTCTTC. Full variable domain (outside the CDR3, taken from reference TRBV5-4 and TRBJ2-1): ETGVTQSPTHLIKTRGQQVTLRCSSQSGHNTVSWYQQALGQGPQFIFQYYREEENGRGNFPPRFSGLQFPNYSSELNVNALELDDSALYLCASSLIGSSYNEQFFGPGTRLTVL.

This clonotype has just a few counts. The V gene is TRBV6-1, the J gene TRBJ2-5, with a tentative D call TRBD2 (6 bases). CDR1 and CDR2 (germline): MNHNS, SASEGT. V gave up 5 bases and J gave up 5 bases, with 21 bases separating them. This CDR3 comprises 16 residues. The CDR3 nucleotides read TGTGCCAGCAGTCAACTTAATAGCGGATCTGGGGAGACCCAGTACTTC. Translated: CASSQLNSGSGETQYF.

A note on this clonotype: One junction end does not reproduce the germline sequence, and a read error may be involved. The chain uses TRBV29-1 and TRBJ2-5, with 14 bases matching TRBD2. Germline-derived CDR1 and CDR2 are SQVTM and ANQGSEA. The CDR3 loop spans 15 amino acids. The CDR3, as DNA: TGCAGCGTAGGACTAGCGGGAGGACGGGGTGAGATCCAGTACTTC. Residues: CSVGLAGGRGEIQYF. The full variable domain, rest sourced from reference TRBV29-1 and TRBJ2-5, is SAVISQKPSRDICQRGTSLTIQCQVDSQVTMMFWYRQQPGQSLTLIATANQGSEATYESGFVIDKFPISRPNLTFSTLTVSNMSPEDSSIYLCSVGLAGGRGEIQYFGPGTRLLVL.

This clonotype showed up just a few times. The genes are TRBV29-1 and TRBJ2-2; D unclear. The CDR3 totals 11 residues. The V gene's germline CDR1 is SQVTM and CDR2 ANQGSEA. V was clipped by 8 bases and J by 3 bases, with 7 bases between them. In DNA, the CDR3 is TGCAGCTCGACCGACACCGGGGAGCTGTTTTTT. Encoded protein: CSSTDTGELFF.

This clonotype was detected a few times. The chain joins TRBV6-1 to TRBJ2-3; D call uncertain. V lost 1 base and J lost 5, with 7 bases in between. This CDR3 is 13 amino acids long. CDR1 is MNHNS and CDR2 is SASEGT in the germline V gene. CDR3 region: CASSEGYRDTQYF. The CDR3 nucleotides are TGTGCCAGCAGTGAAGGGTATCGAGATACGCAGTATTTT.

CDR3 region: CASSPRVPVTQETQYF. CDR3 nucleotide sequence: TGCGCCAGCAGCCCCCGGGTACCGGTTACCCAAGAGACCCAGTACTTC. The chain employs TRBV4-1 and TRBJ2-1; unclear D gene. The DNA matches TRBJ2-5 better at its end, which makes the J call doubtful. Germline CDR1 MGHRA, CDR2 YSYEKL. The CDR3 has 16 residues.

The chain links TRBV19 to TRBJ2-3, with D possibly being TRBD2 (5 bases). V was pared by 0 bases and J by 3 bases, with 22 bases between. Germline V gene lookup returns CDR1 LNHDA and CDR2 SQIVND (reference sequence). The length of the CDR3 is 19 residues. The CDR3 coding sequence is TGTGCCAGTAGTATAGACCGGGGTTCGGCGTTTGAAGGAACAGATACGCAGTATTTT. This codes for CASSIDRGSAFEGTDTQYF.

This clonotype occurred a few times. Possible read error: a much larger clone is one base away. The gene calls are TRBV29-1 and TRBJ1-1; no firm D call. CDR3 size: 13 residues. Per the germline V gene, CDR1 is SQVTM and CDR2 is ANQGSEA. Deletions cut 5 bases from V and 4 bases from J, with 14 bases between. The CDR3 nucleotides read TGCAGCGTTTCCGCGAGGGTGAGCACTGAAGCTTTCTTT. It specifies CSVSARVSTEAFF.

A note on this clonotype: The CDR3 ends on some other residue instead of the conserved phenylalanine or tryptophan, so this is likely a read error. J is TRBJ1-1 and V is TRBV5-5, with D possibly TRBD1 on 5 matching bases. The V end was cut by 0 bases, the J end by 4 bases, with 16 bases between. Germline V lookup: CDR1 SGHKS, CDR2 YYEKEE (reference sequence). The CDR3 spans 16 residues. CDR3 nucleotide sequence: TGTGCCAGCAGCTTGGTTGGGCAGGGAGCGGCCACTGAAGCTTTCTTG. This codes for CASSLVGQGAATEAFL.

This clonotype was found many times. The chain carries TRBV11-2 and TRBJ2-3; TRBD1 might be the D (7 bases). Germline V CDR1 and CDR2: SGHAT, FQNNGV. Trimming left V 5 bases short and J 6 bases short, with 15 bases between. This CDR3 contains 14 residues. The CDR3 region has the DNA TGTGCCAGCAGCCCCCGGGCAGGGGGGGATACGCAGTATTTT. It translates to CASSPRAGGDTQYF. The whole variable domain, filled in from reference TRBV11-2 and TRBJ2-3, reads EAGVAQSPRYKIIEKRQSVAFWCNPISGHATLYWYQQILGQGPKLLIQFQNNGVVDDSQLPKDRFSAERLKGVDSTLKIQPAKLEDSAVYLCASSPRAGGDTQYFGPGTRLTVL.

CDR3 sequence (DNA): TGTGCCAGCGGGGGCAGACATCAGCCCCAGCATTTT. Its protein is CASGGRHQPQHF. This rearrangement joins TRBV28 to TRBJ1-5, with D possibly matching TRBD1 (6 bases). Trimming shortened V by 8 bases and J by 5 bases, and 10 bases separated the two germline ends. The CDR3 totals 12 residues. Germline loops: CDR1 MDHEN, CDR2 SYDVKM.

The chain is built from TRBV6-5 and TRBJ1-5; D remains ambiguous. The length of the CDR3 is 13 residues. V lost 5 bases to trimming and J lost 6 bases, with 11 bases between them. In germline, CDR1 is MNHEY, CDR2 SVGAGI. The CDR3 sequence is CASSKTTIQPQHF. CDR3 bases: TGTGCCAGCAGTAAGACAACCATTCAGCCCCAGCATTTT.

The chain joins TRBV28 to TRBJ2-1; D is unclear. In germline, CDR1 is MDHEN, CDR2 SYDVKM. The length of the CDR3 is 14 residues. Trimming removed 4 bases from V and 8 bases from J, with 15 bases in between. CDR3 nucleotide sequence: TGTGCCAGCAGTTCCCCCGCCAGCCGAGATGAGCAGTTCTTC. This gives the protein CASSSPASRDEQFF.

In the case of this clonotype: One base away lies a much larger clone, so this may be a sequencing read error. This rearrangement joins TRBV29-1 to TRBJ1-1; D not resolved. V lost 7 bases and J lost 7, with 13 bases in between. CDR3 size: 11 residues. CDR1 and CDR2 (germline): SQVTM, ANQGSEA. CDR3 region: CSAAPSVEAFF. CDR3 nucleotides: TGCAGCGCCGCCCCTTCCGTTGAAGCTTTCTTT.

The chain links TRBV28 to TRBJ2-7, with D possibly being TRBD1 or TRBD2 (5 bases each). The CDR3 is 16 amino acids. Germline V gene lookup returns CDR1 MDHEN and CDR2 SYDVKM. The V end was cut by 2 bases, the J end by 2 bases, with 16 bases between. The CDR3 bases are TGTGCCAGCAGTTTAGCATCAACGGGACGCCCCTACGAGCAGTACTTC. Translation gives CASSLASTGRPYEQYF.

The chain employs TRBV6-5 and TRBJ2-7, with TRBD2 matching 9 bases. Germline CDR1 is MNHEY and CDR2 is SVGAGI. With V trimmed by 7 bases and J by 0 bases, 4 bases remained unmatched. The CDR3 loop spans 14 amino acids. The CDR3 here is CASTPAGGSYEQYF. The CDR3 coding sequence is TGTGCCAGCACCCCAGCGGGAGGCTCCTACGAGCAGTACTTC.

On this clonotype: The junction shows a germline mismatch at one end, possibly a read error. The rearrangement links TRBV12-3 or TRBV12-4 to TRBJ2-3, with TRBD1 matching over 8 bases. The CDR3 runs to 16 residues. CDR3 residues: CASSTQGGGIADTRYF. CDR3 coding DNA: TGTGCCAGCAGTACACAGGGGGGCGGTATCGCAGATACGCGGTATTTT.